This TCR beta chain is drawn from a study of T-cell memory formation after mild COVID-19. Study outcomes and limitations: Contracting CD8+ clones were enriched in EMRA, CD4+ mainly in CM and EM.

MiXCR was run by TCRdb on the 5' RACE reads, yielding one entry per CDR3 protein. The sample consists of 98,000 or so distinct CDR3 sequences, roughly 19% of them appearing once. Germline assignment: CDR1 LGHNA and CDR2 YSLEER. This CDR3 comprises 16 residues. J gave up 2 bases and V 4 bases, and 8 bases lay outside the gene matches. A note on this clonotype: No antigen is known for it.

Sequences were obtained from PBMCs or a T cell subset sorted from them (not recorded which). The sequence was obtained from a man in his late teens or twenties who had mild COVID-19 (a few samples of this study predate the infection). Cell type and time point are not known. This rearrangement joins TRBV4-3 to TRBJ2-3, with 8 bases lining up with TRBD2. CDR3 nucleotide sequence: TGCGCCAGCAGCCGGGGGAGAGCGGGGGCCACAGATACGCAGTATTTT. The encoded protein is CASSRGRAGATDTQYF.